The 15 T cell receptor beta chains listed next were all sequenced from one sample in a study of early T cells in non-severe SARS-CoV-2 infection. MiXCR, run by TCRdb on the 5' RACE reads, gives a single entry per CDR3 protein. The sample holds 84,000 or so distinct CDR3 sequences, 13% to 15% seen once. The sequenced sample consisted of whole blood. These receptors all stem from an adult who was a healthcare worker with PCR-confirmed SARS-CoV-2 infection or an uninfected control (not recorded which).

CDR3 DNA: TGTGCCAGCAGCGACTTGAAAGAAGCTTTCTTT. It specifies CASSDLKEAFF. The V gene is TRBV9, the J gene TRBJ1-1; D gene uncertain. CDR1 is SGDLS, CDR2 YYNGEE, per germline. V lost 3 bases to trimming and J lost 8 bases, with 8 bases between them. This CDR3 spans 11 amino acids. Full variable domain (missing parts from reference TRBV9 and TRBJ1-1): DSGVTQTPKHLITATGQRVTLRCSPRSGDLSVYWYQQSLDQGLQFLIQYYNGEERAKGNILERFSAQQFPDLHSELNLSSLELGDSALYFCASSDLKEAFFGQGTRLTVV.

The chain recombines TRBV6-5 with TRBJ1-1; no firm D call. The V gene's germline CDR1 is MNHEY and CDR2 SVGAGI. The CDR3 extends over 13 amino acids. V lost 6 bases, J lost 1 base, and 9 bases lay in between. CDR3 sequence reads: CASSPPGNTEAFF. DNA of the CDR3: TGTGCCAGCAGCCCCCCGGGGAACACTGAAGCTTTCTTT.

The CDR3 nucleotides read TGCGCCAGCAGCTTGGAGGGCAGGGGCGCCTACAATGAGCAGTTCTTC. Translating gives CASSLEGRGAYNEQFF. V gene TRBV5-1 combines with J gene TRBJ2-1; weak D call: TRBD1 (6 bases). The CDR3 contains 16 residues. Germline loops: CDR1 SGHRS, CDR2 YFSETQ. V gave up 0 bases and J gave up 2 bases, with 12 bases separating them.

V gene TRBV29-1 combines with J gene TRBJ1-2; 11 bases match TRBD1. This CDR3 comprises 11 residues. Trimming at V came to 7 bases and at J to 9 bases, leaving 4 bases not matched to a gene. Germline values: CDR1 SQVTM, CDR2 ANQGSEA. The CDR3 nucleotides are TGCAGCGACGGGACAGGGGGACGCTACACCTTC. This codes for CSDGTGGRYTF.

This clonotype has just a few counts. Here the CDR3 DNA reads TGCAGCGTATGCCATGGGTCCGACACTGAAGCTTTCTTT. It encodes CSVCHGSDTEAFF. J is TRBJ1-1 and V is TRBV29-1; no reliable D call. Germline V gene lookup returns CDR1 SQVTM and CDR2 ANQGSEA. The CDR3 sequence is 13 residues long. Trimming left V 6 bases short and J 3 bases short, with 14 bases between.

The rearrangement uses TRBV27 and TRBJ2-1; no clear D gene. The length of the CDR3 is 13 residues. Trimming removed 4 bases at V and 2 bases at J, with 6 bases between. Germline loops: CDR1 MNHEY, CDR2 SMNVEV (reference sequence). This CDR3 is CASSSKTYNEQFF. The CDR3 DNA sequence: TGTGCCAGCAGTTCGAAAACCTACAATGAGCAGTTCTTC.

This clonotype has more than one count but fewer than ten. The chain combines TRBV2 with TRBJ2-3; TRBD1 matches at 7 bases. J gave up 2 bases and V 5 bases, and 4 bases lay outside the gene matches. CDR1 is SNHLY and CDR2 is FYNNEI in the germline V gene. The CDR3 has 14 amino acids. The CDR3 loop reads CASSPDRYTDTQYF. In DNA, the CDR3 is TGTGCCAGCAGTCCGGACAGGTACACAGATACGCAGTATTTT.

The chain is built from TRBV28 and TRBJ2-2; no definite D call. With 8 bases removed from V and 4 bases from J, the gap between germline ends came to 11 bases. The length of the CDR3 is 13 residues. Germline assignment: CDR1 MDHEN and CDR2 SYDVKM. CDR3 nucleotides: TGTGCCAGCGGGCTATGGGGCACCGGGGAGCTGTTTTTT. Protein sequence: CASGLWGTGELFF.

This clonotype showed up many times. The chain has TRBV7-6 and TRBJ2-7; D unclear. The CDR3 runs to 13 residues. Germline V lookup: CDR1 SGHVS, CDR2 FNYEAQ. The germline V and J ends were trimmed by 4 bases and 9 bases, with 16 bases remaining between them. Written as DNA, the CDR3 is TGTGCCAGCAGCTCCGGATTAGAGGTGTCGCAGTACTTC. It translates to CASSSGLEVSQYF.

J is TRBJ1-2 and V is TRBV7-8, with D unclear. Per germline, CDR1 SGHVS and CDR2 FQNEAQ. CDR3 length: 13 residues. The V gene lost 1 base and the J gene lost 6 bases, with 9 bases spanning the gap. The CDR3 sequence: CASSLGGPNGYTF. The CDR3 nucleotides are TGTGCCAGCAGCTTAGGTGGCCCCAATGGCTACACCTTC.

The chain recombines TRBV5-1 with TRBJ2-3, with a possible D match to TRBD2 (7 bases). The ends were cut back, 3 bases at V and 3 bases at J, with 17 bases in the middle. The CDR3 extends over 16 amino acids. Germline CDR1 SGHRS, CDR2 YFSETQ. The CDR3 nucleotides are TGCGCCAGCAGCTCTCATGGGGGGGCTCGGACAGATACGCAGTATTTT. Its translation: CASSSHGGARTDTQYF.

The chain is built from TRBV3-1 and TRBJ1-2, with a possible D match to TRBD1 (6 bases). V lost 4 bases, J lost 5 bases, and 11 bases lay in between. Looked up from germline, CDR1 is LGHDT and CDR2 is YNNKEL (reference sequence). This CDR3 contains 13 residues. The CDR3 nucleotides read TGTGCCAGCAGCCCGCGAGGGGGGTATGGCTACACCTTC. The encoded protein is CASSPRGGYGYTF.

The chain couples TRBV27 to TRBJ2-7, with 7 nucleotides matching TRBD2. V lost 2 bases, J lost 0 bases, and 13 bases stayed unmatched. Per the germline V gene, CDR1 is MNHEY and CDR2 is SMNVEV (reference sequence). CDR3 length: 18 amino acids. CDR3 sequence (DNA): TGTGCCAGCAGTTTAAAGTCTAGTATGCGGGGGAGCTCCTACGAGCAGTACTTC. Its translation: CASSLKSSMRGSSYEQYF.

This clonotype was found a few times. The rearrangement joins TRBV30 to TRBJ1-5, with D possibly being TRBD1 (6 bases). Germline CDR1 is GTSNPN and CDR2 is SVGIG (reference sequence). Trimming left V 2 bases short and J 6 bases short, with 23 bases between. The CDR3 runs to 17 residues. The CDR3 protein is CAWSLGGGSWYAQPQHF. Written as DNA, the CDR3 is TGTGCCTGGAGTTTAGGTGGGGGCAGTTGGTATGCTCAGCCCCAGCATTTT.

This clonotype showed up many times. This rearrangement joins TRBV4-1 to TRBJ2-5; 14 bases fit TRBD2. The V gene's germline CDR1 is MGHRA and CDR2 YSYEKL. CDR3 size: 16 residues. V lost 2 bases to trimming and J lost 4 bases; unmatched junction nucleotides: 3. The CDR3 DNA follows: TGCGCCAGCAGCCAAAGACTAGCGGGGGGGGCAGAGACCCAGTACTTC. Translated, it gives CASSQRLAGGAETQYF.